This T cell receptor (beta chain) was recovered during a study of blood T cell repertoires in COVID-19. Whole-study context: Some COVID-19 samples were acute and others convalescent; all came from the United States, Italy and Spain. In each case, the material was cDNA or gDNA derived from T cells, B-cell-depleted T cells, or PBMCs.

Original analysis: Estimated nucleated cell counts came from reference gene primer amplification. The protocol was immunoSEQ multiplex PCR, while the TCRdb copy is restricted to in-frame clones and leaves out a portion. The V and J calls and clone size are taken from that table; D and trimming were inferred from the DNA. The repertoire holds roughly 75,000 clones, with approximately 79% as singletons. This clone was seen only a few times. This CDR3 has 14 residues. Germline CDR1 SGHAT, CDR2 FQNNGV. With 3 bases removed from V and 4 bases from J, the gap between germline ends came to 10 bases. This chain uses TRBV11-2 with TRBJ1-3, with D hard to call. The sample was peripheral blood. The clonotype comes from a human donor with acute or convalescent COVID-19. The donor label of this sample is uncertain. The CDR3 DNA reads as TGTGCCAGCAGCTTTTCAGTCGTCGGAAACACCATATATTTT. It is translated as CASSFSVVGNTIYF.